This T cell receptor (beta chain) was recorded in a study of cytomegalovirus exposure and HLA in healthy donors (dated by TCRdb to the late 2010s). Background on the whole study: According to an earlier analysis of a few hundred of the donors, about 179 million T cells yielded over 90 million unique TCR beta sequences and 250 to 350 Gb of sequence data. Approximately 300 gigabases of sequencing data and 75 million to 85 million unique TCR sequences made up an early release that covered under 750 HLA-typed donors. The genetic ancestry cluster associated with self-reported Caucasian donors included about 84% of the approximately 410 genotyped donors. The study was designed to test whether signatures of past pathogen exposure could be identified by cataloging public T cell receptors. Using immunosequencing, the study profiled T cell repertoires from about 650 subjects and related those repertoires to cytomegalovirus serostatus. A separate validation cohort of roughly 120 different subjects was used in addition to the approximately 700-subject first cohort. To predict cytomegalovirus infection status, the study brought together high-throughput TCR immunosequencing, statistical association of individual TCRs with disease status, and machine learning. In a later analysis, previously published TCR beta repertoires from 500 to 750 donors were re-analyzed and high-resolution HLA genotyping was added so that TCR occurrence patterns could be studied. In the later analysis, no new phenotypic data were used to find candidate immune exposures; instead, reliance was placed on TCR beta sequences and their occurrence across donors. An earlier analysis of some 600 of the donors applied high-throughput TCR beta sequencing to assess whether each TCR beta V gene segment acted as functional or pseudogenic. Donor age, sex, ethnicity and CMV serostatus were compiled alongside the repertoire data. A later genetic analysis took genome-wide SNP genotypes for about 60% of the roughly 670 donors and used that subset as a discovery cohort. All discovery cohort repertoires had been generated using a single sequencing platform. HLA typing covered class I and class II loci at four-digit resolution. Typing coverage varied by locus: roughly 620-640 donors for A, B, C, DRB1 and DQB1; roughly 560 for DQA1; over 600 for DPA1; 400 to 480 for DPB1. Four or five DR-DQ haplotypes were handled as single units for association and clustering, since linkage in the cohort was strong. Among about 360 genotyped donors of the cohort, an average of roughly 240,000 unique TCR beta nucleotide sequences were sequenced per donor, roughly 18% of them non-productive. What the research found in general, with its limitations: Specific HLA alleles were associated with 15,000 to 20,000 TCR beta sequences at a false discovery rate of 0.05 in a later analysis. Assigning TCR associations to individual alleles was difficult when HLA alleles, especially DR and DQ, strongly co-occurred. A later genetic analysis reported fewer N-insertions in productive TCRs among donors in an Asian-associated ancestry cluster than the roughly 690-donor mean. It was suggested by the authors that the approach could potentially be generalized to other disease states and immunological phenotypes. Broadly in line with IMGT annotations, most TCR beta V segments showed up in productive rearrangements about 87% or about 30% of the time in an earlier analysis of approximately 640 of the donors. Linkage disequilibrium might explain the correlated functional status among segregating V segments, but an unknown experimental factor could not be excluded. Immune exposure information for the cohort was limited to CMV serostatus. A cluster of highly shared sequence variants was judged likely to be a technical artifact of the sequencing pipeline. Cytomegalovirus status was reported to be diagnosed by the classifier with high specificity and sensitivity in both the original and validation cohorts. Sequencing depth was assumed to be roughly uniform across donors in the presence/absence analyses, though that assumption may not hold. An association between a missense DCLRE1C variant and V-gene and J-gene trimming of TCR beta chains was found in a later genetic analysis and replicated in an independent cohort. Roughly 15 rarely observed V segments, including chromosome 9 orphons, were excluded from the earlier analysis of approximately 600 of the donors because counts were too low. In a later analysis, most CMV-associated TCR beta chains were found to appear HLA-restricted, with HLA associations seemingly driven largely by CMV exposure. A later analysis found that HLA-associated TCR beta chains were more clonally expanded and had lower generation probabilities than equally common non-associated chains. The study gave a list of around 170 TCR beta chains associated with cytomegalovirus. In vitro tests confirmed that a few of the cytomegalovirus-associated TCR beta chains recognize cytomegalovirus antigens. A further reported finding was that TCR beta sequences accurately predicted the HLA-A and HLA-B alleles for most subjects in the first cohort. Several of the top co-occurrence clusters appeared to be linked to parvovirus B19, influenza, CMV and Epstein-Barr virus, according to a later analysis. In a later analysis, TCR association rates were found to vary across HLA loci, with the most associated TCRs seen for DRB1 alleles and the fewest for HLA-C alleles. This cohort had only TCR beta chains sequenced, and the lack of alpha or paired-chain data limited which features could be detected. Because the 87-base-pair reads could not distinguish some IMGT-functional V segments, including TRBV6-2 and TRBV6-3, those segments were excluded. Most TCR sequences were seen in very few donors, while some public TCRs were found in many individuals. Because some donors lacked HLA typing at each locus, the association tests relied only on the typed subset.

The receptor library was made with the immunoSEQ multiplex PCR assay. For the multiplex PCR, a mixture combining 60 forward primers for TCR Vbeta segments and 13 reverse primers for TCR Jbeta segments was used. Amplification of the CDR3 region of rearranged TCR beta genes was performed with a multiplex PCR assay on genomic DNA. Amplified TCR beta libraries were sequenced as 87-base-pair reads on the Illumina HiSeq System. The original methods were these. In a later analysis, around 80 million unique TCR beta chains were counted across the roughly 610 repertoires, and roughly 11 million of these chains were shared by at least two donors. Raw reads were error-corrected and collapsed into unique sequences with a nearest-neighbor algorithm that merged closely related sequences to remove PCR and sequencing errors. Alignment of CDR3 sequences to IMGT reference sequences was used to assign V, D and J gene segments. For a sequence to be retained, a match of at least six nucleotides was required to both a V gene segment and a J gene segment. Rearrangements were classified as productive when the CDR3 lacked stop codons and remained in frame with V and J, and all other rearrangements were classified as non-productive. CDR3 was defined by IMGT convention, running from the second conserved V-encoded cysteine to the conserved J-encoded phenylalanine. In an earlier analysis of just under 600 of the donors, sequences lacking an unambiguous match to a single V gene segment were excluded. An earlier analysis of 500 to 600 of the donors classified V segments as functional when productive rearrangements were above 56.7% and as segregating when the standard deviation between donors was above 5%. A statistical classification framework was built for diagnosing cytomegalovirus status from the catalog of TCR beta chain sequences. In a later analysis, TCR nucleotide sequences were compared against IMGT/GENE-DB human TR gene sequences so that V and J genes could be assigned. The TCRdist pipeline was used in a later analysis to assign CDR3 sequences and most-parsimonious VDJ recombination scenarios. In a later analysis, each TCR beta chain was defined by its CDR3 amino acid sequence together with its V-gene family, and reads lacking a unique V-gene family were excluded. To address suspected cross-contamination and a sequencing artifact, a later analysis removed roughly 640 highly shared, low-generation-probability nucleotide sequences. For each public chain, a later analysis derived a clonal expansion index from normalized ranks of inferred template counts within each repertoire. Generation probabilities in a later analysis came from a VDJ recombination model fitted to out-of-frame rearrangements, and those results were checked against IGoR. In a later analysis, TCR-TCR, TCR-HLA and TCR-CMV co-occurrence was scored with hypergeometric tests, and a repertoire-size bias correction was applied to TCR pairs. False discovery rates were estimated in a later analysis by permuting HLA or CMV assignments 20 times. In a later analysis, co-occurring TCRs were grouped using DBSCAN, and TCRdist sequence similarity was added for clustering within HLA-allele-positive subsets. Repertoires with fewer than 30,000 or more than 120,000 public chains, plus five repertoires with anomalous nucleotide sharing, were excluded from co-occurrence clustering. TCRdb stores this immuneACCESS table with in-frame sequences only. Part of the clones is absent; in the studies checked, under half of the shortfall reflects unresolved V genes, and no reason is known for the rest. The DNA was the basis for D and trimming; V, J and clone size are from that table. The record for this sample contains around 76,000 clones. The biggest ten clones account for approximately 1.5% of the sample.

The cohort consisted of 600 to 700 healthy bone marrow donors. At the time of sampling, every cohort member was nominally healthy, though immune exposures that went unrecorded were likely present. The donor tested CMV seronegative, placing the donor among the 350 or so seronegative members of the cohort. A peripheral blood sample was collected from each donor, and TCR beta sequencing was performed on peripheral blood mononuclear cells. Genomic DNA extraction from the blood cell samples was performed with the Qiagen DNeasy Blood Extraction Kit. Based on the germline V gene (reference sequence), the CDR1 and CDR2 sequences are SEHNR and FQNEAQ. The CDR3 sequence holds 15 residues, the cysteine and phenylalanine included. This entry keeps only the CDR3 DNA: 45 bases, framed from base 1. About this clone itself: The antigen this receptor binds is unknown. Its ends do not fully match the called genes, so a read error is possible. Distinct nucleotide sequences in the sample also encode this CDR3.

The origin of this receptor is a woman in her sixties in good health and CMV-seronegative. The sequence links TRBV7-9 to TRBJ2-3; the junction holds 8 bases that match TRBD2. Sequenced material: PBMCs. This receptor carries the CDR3 CASSPRGGSTDTQYF. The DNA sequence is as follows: TGCGCCAGCAGCCCCCGGGGGGGGAGCACAGATACGCAGTATTTT. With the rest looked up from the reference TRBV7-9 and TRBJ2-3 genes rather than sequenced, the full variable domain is DTGVSQNPRHKITKRGQNVTFRCDPISEHNRLYWYRQTLGQGPEFLTYFQNEAQLEKSRLLSDRFSAERPKGSFSTLEIQRTEQGDSAMYLCASSPRGGSTDTQYFGPGTRLTVL.